The TCR beta chain under discussion was sequenced for a study of human T cells and chemical hapten exposure. The study, taken as a whole, reports: Patch test score was positively correlated with the counts of TCRs that had expanded at PT1.

This clonotype was observed a handful of times. As yet, its antigen is unknown. V lost 1 base, J lost 0 bases, and 16 bases lay in between. CDR3 length: 17 amino acids. In germline, CDR1 is SQVTM, CDR2 ANQGSEA. Sample time point: patch test 3, about 24 weeks after DPC sensitization. Indicated treatment: therapeutic diphenylcyclopropenone sensitization with weekly scalp DPC. Unique molecular identifiers were affixed to discrete cDNA molecules within the library. MiXCR, run by TCRdb on the RACE reads, gives a single entry per CDR3 protein. The sample has roughly 89,000 distinct CDR3 sequences, 11% seen once.

The sequenced sample was whole blood, obtained in connection with sensitization to the hapten diphenylcyclopropenone (DPC). The sequence was obtained from a young woman with alopecia areata. Some clones in this sample may be carry-over from other donors' samples. V is TRBV29-1 and J is TRBJ2-1; D unclear. As DNA, the CDR3 is TGCAGCGTTGAAGGCACCTATAGGATTGGCTCCTACAATGAGCAGTTCTTC. Protein sequence: CSVEGTYRIGSYNEQFF.